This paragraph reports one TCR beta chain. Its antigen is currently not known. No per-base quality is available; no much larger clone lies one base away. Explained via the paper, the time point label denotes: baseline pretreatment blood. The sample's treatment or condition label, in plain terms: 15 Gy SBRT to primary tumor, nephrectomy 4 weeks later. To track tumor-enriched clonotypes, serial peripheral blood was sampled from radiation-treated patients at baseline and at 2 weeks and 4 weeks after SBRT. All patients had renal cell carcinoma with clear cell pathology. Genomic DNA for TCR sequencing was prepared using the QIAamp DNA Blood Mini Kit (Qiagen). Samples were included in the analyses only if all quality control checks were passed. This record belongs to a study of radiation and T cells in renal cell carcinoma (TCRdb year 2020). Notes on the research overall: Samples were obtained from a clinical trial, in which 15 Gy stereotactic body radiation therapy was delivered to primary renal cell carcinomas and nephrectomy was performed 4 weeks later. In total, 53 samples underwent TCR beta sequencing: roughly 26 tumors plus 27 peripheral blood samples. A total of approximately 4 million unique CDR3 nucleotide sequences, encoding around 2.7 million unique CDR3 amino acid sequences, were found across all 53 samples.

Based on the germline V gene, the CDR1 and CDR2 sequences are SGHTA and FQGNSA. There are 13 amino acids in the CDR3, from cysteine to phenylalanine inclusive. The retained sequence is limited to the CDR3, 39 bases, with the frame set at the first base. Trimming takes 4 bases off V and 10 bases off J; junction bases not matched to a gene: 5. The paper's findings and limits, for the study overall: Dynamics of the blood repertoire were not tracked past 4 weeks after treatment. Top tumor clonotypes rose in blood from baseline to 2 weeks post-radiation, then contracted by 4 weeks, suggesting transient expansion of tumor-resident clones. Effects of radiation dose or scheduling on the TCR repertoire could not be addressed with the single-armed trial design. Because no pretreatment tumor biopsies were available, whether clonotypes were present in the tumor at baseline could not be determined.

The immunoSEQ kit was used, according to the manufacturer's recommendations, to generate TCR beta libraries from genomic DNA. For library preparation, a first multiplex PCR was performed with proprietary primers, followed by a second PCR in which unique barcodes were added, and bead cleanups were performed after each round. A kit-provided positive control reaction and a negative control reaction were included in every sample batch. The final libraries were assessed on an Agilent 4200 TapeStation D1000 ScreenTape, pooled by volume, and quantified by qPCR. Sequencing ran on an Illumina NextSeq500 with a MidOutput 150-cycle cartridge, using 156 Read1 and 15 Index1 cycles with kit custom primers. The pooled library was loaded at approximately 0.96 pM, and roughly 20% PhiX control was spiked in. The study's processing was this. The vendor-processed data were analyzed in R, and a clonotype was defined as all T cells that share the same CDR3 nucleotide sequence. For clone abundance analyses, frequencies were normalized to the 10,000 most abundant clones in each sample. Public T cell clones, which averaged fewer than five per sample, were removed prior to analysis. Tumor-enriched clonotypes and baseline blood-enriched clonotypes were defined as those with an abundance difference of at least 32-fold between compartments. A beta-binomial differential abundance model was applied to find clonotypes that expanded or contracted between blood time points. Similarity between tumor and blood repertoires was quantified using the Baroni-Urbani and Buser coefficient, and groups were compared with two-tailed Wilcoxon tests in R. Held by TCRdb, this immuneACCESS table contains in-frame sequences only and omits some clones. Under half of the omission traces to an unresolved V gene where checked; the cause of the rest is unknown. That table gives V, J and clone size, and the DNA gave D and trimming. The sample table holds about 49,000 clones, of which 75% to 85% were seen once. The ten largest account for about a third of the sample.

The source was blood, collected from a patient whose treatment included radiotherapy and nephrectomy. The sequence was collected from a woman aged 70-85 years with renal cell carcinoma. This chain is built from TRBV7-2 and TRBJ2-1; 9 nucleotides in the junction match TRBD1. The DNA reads TGTGCCAGCAGCTCACAGGGGGCTTGGGAGCAGTTCTTC. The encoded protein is CASSSQGAWEQFF.